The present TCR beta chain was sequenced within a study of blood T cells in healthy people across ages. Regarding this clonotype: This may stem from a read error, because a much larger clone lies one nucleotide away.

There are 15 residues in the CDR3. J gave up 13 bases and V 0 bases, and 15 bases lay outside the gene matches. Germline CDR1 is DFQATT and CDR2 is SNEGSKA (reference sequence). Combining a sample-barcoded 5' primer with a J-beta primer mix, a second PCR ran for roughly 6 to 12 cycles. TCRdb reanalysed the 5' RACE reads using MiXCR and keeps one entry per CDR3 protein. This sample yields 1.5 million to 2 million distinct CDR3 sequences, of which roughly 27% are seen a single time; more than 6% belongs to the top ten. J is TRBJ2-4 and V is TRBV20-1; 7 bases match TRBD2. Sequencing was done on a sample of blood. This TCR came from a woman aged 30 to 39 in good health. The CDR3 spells CSARDRGSSYNEQYF. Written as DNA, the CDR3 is TGCAGTGCTAGAGATCGCGGGAGCTCCTACAATGAGCAGTACTTC.